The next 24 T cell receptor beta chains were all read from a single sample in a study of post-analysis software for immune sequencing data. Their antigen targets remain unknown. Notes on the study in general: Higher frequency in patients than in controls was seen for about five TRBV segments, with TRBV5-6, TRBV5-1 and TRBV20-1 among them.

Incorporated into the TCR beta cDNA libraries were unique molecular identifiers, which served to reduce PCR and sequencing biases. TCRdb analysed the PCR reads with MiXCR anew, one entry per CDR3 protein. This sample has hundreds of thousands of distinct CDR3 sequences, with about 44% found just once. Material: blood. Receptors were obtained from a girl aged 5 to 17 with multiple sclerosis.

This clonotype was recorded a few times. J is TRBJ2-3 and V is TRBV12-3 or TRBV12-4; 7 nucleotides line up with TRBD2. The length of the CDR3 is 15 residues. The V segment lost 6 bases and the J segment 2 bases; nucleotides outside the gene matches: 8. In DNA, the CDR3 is TGTGCCAGCAGGGGCTCCGGACTAGACACAGATACGCAGTATTTT. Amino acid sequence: CASRGSGLDTDTQYF.

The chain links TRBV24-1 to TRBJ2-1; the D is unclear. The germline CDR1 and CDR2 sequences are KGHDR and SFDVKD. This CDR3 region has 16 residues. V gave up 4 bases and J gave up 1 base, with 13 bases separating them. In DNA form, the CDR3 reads TGTGCCACCAGTGACAGTGGCGCAGTATCCTACAATGAGCAGTTCTTC. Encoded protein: CATSDSGAVSYNEQFF.

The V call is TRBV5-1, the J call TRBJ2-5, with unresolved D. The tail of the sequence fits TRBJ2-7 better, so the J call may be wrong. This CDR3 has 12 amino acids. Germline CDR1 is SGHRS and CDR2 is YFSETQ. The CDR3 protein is CASSSNTREQYF. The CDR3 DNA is TGCGCCAGCAGCTCGAATACACGCGAGCAGTACTTC.

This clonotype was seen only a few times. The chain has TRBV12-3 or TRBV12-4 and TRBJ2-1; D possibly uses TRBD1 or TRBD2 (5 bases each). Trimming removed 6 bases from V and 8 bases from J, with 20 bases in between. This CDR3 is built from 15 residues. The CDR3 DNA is TGTGCCAGCAGCCAGGAACAGGCCGGGATCGATGAGCAGTTCTTC. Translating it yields CASSQEQAGIDEQFF.

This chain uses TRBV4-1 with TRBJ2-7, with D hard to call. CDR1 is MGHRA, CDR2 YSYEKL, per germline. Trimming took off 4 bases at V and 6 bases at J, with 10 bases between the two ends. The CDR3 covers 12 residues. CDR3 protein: CASSLIGGEQYF. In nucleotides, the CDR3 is TGCGCCAGCAGCCTCATCGGCGGCGAGCAGTACTTC.

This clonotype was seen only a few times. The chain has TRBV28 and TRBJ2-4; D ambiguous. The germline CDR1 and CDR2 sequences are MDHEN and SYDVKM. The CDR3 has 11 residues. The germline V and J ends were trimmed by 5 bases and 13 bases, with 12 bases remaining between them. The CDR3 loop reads CASSHEAGQYF. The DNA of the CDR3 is TGTGCCAGCAGTCACGAAGCTGGGCAGTACTTC.

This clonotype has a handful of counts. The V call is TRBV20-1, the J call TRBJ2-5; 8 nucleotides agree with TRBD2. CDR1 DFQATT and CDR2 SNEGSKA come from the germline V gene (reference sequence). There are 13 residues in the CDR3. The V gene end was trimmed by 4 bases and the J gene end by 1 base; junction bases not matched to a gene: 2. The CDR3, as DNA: TGCAGTGCTACGGGGACTAGCCAAGAGACCCAGTACTTC. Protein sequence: CSATGTSQETQYF.

The chain's CDR3 is CASSFRRGPLYEQYF. The CDR3, as DNA: TGTGCCAGCAGTTTTCGTCGGGGCCCACTTTACGAGCAGTACTTC. The chain employs TRBV12-3 or TRBV12-4 and TRBJ2-7; TRBD1 or TRBD2 may be the D gene (5 bases each). There are 15 residues in the CDR3. The germline V and J ends were trimmed by 3 bases and 4 bases, with 16 bases remaining between them.

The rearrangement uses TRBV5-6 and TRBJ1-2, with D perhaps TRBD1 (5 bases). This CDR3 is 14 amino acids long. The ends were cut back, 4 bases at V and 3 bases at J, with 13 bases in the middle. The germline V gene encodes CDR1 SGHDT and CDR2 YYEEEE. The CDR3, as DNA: TGTGCCAGCAGCCCTCGGGACCGATACTATGGCTACACCTTC. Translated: CASSPRDRYYGYTF.

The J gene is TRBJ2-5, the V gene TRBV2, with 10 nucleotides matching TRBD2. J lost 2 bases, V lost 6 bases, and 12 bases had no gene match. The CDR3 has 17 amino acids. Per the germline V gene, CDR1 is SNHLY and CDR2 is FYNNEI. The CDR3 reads CASRGLAALRGQETQYF. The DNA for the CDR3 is TGTGCCAGCAGAGGACTAGCGGCTTTGAGGGGGCAAGAGACCCAGTACTTC.

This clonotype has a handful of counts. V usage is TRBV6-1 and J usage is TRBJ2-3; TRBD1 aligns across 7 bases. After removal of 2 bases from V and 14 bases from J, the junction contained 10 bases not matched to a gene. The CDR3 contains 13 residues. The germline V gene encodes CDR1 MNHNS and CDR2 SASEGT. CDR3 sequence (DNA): TGTGCCAGCAGTGAATCGTGGGGGACAGAGAGGTATTTT. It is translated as CASSESWGTERYF.

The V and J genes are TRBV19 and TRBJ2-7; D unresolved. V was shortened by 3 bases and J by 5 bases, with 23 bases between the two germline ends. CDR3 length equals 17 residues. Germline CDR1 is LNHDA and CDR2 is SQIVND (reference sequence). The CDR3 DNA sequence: TGTGCCAGTAGTATCCCCGCTGGGGAAGGAGCGCACCACGAGCAGTACTTC. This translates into CASSIPAGEGAHHEQYF.

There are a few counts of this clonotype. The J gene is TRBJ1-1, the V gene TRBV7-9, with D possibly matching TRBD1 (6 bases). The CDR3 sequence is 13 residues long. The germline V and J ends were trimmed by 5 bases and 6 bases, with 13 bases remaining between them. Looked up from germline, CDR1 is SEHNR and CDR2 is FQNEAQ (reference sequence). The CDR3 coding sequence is TGTGCCAGCAGCGAACGGGGGGCGGCTGAAGCTTTCTTT. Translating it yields CASSERGAAEAFF.

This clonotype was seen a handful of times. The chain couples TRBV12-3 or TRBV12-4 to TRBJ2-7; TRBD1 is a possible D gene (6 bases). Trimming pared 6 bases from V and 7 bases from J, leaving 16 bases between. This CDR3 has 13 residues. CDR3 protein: CASRGDTPREQYF. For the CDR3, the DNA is TGTGCCAGCAGGGGGGACACACCGAGGGAGCAGTACTTC.

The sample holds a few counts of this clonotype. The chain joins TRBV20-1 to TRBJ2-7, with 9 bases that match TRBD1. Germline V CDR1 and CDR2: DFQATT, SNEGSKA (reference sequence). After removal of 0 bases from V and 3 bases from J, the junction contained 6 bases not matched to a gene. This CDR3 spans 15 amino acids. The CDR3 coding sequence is TGCAGTGCTAGAGATTTCGACAGGGGGAACTACGAGCAGTACTTC. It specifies CSARDFDRGNYEQYF.

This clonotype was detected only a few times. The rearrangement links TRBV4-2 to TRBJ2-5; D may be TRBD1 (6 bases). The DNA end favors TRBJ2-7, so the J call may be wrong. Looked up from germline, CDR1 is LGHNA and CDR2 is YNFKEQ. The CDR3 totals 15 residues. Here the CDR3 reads CASSQELGTTYEQYF. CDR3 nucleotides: TGTGCCAGCAGCCAAGAATTGGGGACAACCTACGAGCAGTACTTC.

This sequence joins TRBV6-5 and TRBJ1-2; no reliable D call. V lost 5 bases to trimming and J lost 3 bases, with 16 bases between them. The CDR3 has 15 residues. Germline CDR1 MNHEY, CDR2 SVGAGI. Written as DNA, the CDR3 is TGTGCCAGCAGTCCCGAGGGCCGAACCTACTATGGCTACACCTTC. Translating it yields CASSPEGRTYYGYTF.

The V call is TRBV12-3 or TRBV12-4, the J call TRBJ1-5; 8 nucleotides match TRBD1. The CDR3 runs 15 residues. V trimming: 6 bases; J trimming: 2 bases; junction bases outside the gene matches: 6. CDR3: CASRHRGFGNQPQHF. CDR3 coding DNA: TGTGCCAGCAGACACAGGGGGTTTGGCAATCAGCCCCAGCATTTT.

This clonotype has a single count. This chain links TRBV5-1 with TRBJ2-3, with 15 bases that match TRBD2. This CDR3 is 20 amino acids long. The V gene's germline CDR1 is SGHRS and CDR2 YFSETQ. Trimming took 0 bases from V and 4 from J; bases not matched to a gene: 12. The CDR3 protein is CASSLAVRTSGGVSPDTQYF. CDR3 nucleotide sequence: TGCGCCAGCAGCTTGGCCGTCCGGACTAGCGGGGGGGTTTCTCCAGATACGCAGTATTTT.

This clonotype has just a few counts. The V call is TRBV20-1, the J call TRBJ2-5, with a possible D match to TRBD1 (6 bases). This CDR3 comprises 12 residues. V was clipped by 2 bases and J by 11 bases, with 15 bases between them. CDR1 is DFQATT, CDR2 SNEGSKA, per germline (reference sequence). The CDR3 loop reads CSARRQGYEQYF. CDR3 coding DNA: TGCAGTGCTAGAAGGCAGGGGTATGAGCAGTACTTC.

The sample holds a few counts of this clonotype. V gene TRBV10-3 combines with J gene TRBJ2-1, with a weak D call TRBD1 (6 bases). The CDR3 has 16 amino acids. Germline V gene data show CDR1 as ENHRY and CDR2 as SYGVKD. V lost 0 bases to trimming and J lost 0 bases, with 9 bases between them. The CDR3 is CAISESRTDSYNEQFF. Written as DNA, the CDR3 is TGTGCCATCAGTGAGTCAAGGACAGACTCCTACAATGAGCAGTTCTTC.

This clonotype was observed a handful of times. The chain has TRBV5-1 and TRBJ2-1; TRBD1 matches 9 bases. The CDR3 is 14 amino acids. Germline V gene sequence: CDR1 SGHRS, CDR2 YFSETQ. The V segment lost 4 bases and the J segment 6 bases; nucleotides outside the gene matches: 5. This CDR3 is CASSQQGASNEQFF. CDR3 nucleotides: TGCGCCAGCAGCCAACAGGGGGCGAGCAATGAGCAGTTCTTC. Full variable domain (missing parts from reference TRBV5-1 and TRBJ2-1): KAGVTQTPRYLIKTRGQQVTLSCSPISGHRSVSWYQQTPGQGLQFLFEYFSETQRNKGNFPGRFSGRQFSNSRSEMNVSTLELGDSALYLCASSQQGASNEQFFGPGTRLTVL.

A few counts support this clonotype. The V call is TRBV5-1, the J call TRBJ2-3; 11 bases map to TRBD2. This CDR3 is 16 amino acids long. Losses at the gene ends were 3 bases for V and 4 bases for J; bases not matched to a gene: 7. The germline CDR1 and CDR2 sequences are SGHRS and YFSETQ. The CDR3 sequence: CASSSLTSGVPDTQYF. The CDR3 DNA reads TGCGCCAGCAGCTCCTTGACTAGCGGGGTCCCAGATACGCAGTATTTT.

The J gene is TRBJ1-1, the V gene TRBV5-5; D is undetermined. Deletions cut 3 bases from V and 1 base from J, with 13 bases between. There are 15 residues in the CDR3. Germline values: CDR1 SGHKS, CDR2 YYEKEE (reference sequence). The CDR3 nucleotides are TGTGCCAGCAGCTGGGGTGGGCAGTCGAACACTGAAGCTTTCTTT. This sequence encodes CASSWGGQSNTEAFF.